The source of this T cell receptor (beta chain) is a study of neurological immune-mediated disorders. Synthesis of cDNA used 5'RACE (with 10-nucleotide random UMIs). TCRdb re-called the 5' RACE reads with MiXCR, one entry per CDR3 protein. The table lists some 66,000 distinct CDR3 sequences, around 4% of them singletons. This clonotype was counted ten times or more. Sequences were obtained from PBMCs. This clonotype was sampled from a man aged 45-65 years with multiple sclerosis.

The chain's CDR3 is CATYMGRTYEQYV. CDR3 sequence (DNA): TGTGCCACCTACATGGGCAGAACCTACGAGCAGTACGTC. V gene TRBV2 combines with J gene TRBJ2-7; D is undetermined. V lost 10 bases and J 2 bases, leaving 15 bases between the germline ends. The germline V gene encodes CDR1 SNHLY and CDR2 FYNNEI. The CDR3 totals 13 residues.